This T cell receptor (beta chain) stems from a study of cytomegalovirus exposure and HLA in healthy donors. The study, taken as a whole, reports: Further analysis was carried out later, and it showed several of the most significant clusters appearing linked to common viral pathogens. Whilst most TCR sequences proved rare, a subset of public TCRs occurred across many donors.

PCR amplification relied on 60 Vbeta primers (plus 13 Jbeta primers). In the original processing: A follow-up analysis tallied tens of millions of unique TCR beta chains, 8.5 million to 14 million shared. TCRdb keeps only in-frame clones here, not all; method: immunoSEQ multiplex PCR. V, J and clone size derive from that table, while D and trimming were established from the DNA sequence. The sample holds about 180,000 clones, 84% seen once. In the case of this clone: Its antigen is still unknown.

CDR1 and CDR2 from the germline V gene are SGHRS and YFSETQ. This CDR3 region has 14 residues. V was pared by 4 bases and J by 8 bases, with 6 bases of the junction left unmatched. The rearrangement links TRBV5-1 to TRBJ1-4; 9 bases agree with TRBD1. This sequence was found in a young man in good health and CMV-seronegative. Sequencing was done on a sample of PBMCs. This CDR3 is CASSVTGGEEKLFF. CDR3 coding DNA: TGCGCCAGCAGCGTGACAGGGGGAGAAGAAAAACTGTTTTTT.